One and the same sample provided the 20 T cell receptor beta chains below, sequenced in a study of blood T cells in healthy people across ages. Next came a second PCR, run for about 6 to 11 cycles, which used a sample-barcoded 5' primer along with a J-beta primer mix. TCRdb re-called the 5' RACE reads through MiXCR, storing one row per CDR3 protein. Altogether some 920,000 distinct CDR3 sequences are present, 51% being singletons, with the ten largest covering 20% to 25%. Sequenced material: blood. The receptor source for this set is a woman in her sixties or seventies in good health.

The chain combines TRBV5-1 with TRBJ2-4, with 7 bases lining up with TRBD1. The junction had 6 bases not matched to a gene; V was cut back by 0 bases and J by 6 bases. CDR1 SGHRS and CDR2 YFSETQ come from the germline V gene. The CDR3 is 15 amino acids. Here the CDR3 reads CASSLGDSRGNIQYF. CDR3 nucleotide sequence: TGCGCCAGCAGCTTGGGGGACAGTCGGGGAAACATTCAGTACTTC.

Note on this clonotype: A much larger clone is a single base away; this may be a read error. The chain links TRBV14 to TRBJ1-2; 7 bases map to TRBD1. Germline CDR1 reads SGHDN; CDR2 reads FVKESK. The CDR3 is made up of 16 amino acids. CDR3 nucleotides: TGTGCCTGCAGCCACCACCGGAGACAGGGTATACATGGCTACACCTTC. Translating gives CACSHHRRQGIHGYTF.

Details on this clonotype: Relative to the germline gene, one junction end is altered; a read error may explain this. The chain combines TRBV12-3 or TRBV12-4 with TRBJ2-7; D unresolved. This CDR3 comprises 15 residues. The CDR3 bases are TGTGCCAGCGGTTTAGGTAGAAAGGCCGCCTACGAGCAGTACTTC. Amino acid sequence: CASGLGRKAAYEQYF.

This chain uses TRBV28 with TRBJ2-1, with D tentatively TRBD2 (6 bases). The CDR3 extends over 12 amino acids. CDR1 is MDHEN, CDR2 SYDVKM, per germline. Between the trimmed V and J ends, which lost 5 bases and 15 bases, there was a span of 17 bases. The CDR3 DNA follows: TGTGCCAGCAGTCCTCGGGACTCAGTGCCGTTCTTC. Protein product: CASSPRDSVPFF.

The CDR3 is CASSSRYRDRDTQYF. The CDR3 DNA sequence: TGTGCCAGCAGCTCCCGGTACAGAGATAGGGATACGCAGTATTTT. The rearrangement uses TRBV11-2 and TRBJ2-3; unclear D gene. CDR3 length: 15 amino acids. Germline V lookup: CDR1 SGHAT, CDR2 FQNNGV. V was shortened by 4 bases and J by 6 bases, with 17 bases between the two germline ends. The full variable domain, with the rest looked up from reference TRBV11-2 and TRBJ2-3, is EAGVAQSPRYKIIEKRQSVAFWCNPISGHATLYWYQQILGQGPKLLIQFQNNGVVDDSQLPKDRFSAERLKGVDSTLKIQPAKLEDSAVYLCASSSRYRDRDTQYFGPGTRLTVL.

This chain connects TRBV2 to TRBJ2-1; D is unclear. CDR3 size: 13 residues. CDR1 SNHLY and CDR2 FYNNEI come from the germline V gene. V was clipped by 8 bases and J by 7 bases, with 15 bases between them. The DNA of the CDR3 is TGTGCCAGCGCCCCCGGAGCTGGGAATGAGCAGTTCTTC. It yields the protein CASAPGAGNEQFF.

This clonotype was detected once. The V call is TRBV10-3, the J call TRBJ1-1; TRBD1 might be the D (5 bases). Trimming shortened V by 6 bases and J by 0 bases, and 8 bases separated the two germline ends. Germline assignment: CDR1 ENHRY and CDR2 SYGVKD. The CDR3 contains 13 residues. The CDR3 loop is CAIRAGVNTEAFF. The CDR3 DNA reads TGTGCCATCAGGGCGGGGGTGAACACTGAAGCTTTCTTT.

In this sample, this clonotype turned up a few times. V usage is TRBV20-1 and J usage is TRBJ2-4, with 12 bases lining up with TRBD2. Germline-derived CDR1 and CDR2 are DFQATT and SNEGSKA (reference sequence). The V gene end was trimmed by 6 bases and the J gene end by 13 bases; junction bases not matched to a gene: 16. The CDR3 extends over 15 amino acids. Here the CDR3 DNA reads TGCAGTGCGAGCTGGCCCGCTAGCGGGAGGGGTGAGCAGTACTTC. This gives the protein CSASWPASGRGEQYF.

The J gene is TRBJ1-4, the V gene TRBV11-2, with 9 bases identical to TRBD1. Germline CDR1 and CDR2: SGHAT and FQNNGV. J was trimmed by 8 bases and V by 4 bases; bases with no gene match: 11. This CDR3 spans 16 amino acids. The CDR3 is CASSSLRDRVREKLFF. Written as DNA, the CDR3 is TGTGCCAGCAGCTCCTTACGGGACAGGGTGCGGGAAAAACTGTTTTTT. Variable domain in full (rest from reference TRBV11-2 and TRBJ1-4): EAGVAQSPRYKIIEKRQSVAFWCNPISGHATLYWYQQILGQGPKLLIQFQNNGVVDDSQLPKDRFSAERLKGVDSTLKIQPAKLEDSAVYLCASSSLRDRVREKLFFGSGTQLSVL.

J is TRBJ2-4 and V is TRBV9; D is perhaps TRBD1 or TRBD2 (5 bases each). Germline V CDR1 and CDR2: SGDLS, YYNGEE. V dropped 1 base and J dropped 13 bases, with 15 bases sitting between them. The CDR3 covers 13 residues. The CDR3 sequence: CASSVPGPREQYF. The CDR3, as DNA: TGTGCCAGCAGCGTACCAGGGCCGAGGGAGCAGTACTTC.

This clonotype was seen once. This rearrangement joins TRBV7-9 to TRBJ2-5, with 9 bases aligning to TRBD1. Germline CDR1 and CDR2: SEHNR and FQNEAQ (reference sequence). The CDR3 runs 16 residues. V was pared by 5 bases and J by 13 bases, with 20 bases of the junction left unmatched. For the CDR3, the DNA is TGTGCCAGCAGCGCTATTATCGGACAGGGGATACTACGAGGGTACTTC. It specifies CASSAIIGQGILRGYF.

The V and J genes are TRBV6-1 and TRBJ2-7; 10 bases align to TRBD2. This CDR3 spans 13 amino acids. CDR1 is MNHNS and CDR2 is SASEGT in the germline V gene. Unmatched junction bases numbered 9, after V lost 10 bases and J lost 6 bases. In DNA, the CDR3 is TGTGCCACCCGACTAGCGGGTTCCCTCGAGCAGTACTTC. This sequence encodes CATRLAGSLEQYF.

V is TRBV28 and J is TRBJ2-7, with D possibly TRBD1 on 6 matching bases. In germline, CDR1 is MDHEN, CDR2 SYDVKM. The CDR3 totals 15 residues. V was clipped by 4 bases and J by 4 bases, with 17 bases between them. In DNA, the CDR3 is TGTGCCAGCAGTTCCAGGACAGAGGGAAGATACGAGCAGTACTTC. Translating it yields CASSSRTEGRYEQYF.

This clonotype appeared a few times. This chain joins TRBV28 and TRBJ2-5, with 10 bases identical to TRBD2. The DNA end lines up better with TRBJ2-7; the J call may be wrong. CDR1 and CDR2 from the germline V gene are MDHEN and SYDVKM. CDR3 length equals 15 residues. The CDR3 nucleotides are TGTGCCAGCAGTTTAGTGGGACTAGCGAGGCACGAGCAGTACTTC. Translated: CASSLVGLARHEQYF.

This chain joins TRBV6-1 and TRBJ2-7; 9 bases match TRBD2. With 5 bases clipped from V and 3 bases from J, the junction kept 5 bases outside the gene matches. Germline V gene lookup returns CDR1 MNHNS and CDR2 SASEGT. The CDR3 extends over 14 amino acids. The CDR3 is CASSRETSGYEQYF. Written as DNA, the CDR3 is TGTGCCAGCAGTCGTGAGACTAGCGGCTACGAGCAGTACTTC.

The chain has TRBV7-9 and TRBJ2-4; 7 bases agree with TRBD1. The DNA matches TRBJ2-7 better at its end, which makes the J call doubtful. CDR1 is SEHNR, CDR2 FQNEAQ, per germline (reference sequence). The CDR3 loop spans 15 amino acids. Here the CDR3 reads CASSLGAGQVYEQYF. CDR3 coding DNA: TGTGCCAGCAGCTTAGGTGCAGGACAGGTCTACGAGCAGTACTTC.

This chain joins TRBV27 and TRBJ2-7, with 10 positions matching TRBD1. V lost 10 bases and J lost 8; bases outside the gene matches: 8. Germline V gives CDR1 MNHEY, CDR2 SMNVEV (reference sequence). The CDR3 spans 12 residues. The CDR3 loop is CATRTGGGKQYF. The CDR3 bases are TGTGCCACTCGGACAGGGGGAGGGAAGCAGTACTTC.

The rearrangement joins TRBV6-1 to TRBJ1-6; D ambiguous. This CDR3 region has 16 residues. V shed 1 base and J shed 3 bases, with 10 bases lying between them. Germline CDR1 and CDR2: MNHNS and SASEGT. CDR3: CASSEVLQLYNSPLHF. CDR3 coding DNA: TGTGCCAGCAGTGAAGTGTTACAGCTCTATAATTCACCCCTCCACTTT.

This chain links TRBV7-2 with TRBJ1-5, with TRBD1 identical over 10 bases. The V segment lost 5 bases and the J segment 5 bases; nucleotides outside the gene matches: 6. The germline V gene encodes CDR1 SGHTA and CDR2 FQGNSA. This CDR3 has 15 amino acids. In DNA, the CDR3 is TGTGCCAGCAGCGTGGGACAGGGGTTCGATCAGCCCCAGCATTTT. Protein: CASSVGQGFDQPQHF.

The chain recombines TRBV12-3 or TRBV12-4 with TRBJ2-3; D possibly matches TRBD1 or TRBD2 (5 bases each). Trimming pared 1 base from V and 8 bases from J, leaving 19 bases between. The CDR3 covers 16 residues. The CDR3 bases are TGTGCCAGCAGTTTAGACGGGACGGGCACACATAGTACGCAGTATTTT. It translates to CASSLDGTGTHSTQYF.